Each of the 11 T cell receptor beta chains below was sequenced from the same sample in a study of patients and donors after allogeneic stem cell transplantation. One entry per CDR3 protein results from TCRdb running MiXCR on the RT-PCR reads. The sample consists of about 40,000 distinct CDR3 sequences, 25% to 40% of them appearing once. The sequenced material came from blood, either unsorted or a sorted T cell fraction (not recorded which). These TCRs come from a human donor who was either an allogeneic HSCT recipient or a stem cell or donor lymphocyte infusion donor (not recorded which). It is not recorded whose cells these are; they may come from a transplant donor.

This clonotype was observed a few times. DNA for the CDR3: TGTGCCAGCCAGGGGGCCAACACCGGGGAGCTGTTTTTT. It specifies CASQGANTGELFF. V and J are TRBV28 and TRBJ2-2, with 8 bases aligning to TRBD1. Germline V lookup: CDR1 MDHEN, CDR2 SYDVKM. V lost 8 bases and J lost 2; bases outside the gene matches: 1. This CDR3 comprises 13 residues.

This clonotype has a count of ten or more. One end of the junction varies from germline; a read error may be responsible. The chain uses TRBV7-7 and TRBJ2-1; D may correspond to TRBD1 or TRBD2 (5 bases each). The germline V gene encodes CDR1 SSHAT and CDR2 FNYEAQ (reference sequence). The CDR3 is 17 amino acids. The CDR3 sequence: CASSLEGRVSPYNEQFF. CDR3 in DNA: TGTGCTAGCAGCTTAGAGGGACGGGTTTCCCCCTACAATGAGCAGTTCTTC.

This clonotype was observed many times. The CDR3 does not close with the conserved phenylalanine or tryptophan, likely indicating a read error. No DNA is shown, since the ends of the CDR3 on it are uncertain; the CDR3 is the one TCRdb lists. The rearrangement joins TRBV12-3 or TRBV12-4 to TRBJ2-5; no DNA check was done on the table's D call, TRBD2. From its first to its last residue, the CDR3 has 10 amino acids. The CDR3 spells CASSFRLAQE.

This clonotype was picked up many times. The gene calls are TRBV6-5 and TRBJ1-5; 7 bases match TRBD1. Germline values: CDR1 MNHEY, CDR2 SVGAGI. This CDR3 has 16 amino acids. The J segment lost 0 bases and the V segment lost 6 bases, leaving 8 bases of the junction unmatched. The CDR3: CASRPDRVRSNQPQHF. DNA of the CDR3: TGTGCCAGCAGACCAGACAGGGTTCGTAGCAATCAGCCCCAGCATTTT.

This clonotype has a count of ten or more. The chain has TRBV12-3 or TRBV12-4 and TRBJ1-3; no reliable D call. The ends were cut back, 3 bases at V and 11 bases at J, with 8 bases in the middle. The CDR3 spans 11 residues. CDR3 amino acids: CASSFKGSIYF. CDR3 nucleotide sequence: TGTGCCAGCAGTTTTAAGGGCTCCATATATTTT.

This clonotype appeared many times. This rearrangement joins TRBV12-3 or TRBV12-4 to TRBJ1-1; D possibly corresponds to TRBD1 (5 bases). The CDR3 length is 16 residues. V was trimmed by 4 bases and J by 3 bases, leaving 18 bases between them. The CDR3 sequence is CASSSRAGRGYTEAFF. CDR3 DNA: TGTGCCAGCAGTTCCAGGGCGGGGAGAGGGTACACTGAAGCTTTCTTT.

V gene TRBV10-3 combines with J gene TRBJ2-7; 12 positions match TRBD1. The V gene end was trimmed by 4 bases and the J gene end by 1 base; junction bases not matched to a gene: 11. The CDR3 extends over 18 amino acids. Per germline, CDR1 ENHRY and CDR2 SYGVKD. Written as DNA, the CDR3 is TGTGCCATCAGTGCCCAGACGGGACAGGGGGCGAGGTCCTACGAGCAGTACTTC. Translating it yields CAISAQTGQGARSYEQYF.

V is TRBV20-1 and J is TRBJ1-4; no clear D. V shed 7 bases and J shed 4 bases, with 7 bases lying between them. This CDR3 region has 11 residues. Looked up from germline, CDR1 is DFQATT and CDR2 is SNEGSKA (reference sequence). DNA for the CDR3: TGCAGTGGACCGATTAATGAAAAACTGTTTTTT. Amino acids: CSGPINEKLFF.

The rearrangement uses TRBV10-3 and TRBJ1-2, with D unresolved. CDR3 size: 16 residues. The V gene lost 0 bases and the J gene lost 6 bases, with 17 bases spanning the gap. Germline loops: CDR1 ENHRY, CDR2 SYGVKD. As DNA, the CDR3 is TGTGCCATCAGTGAGTCGGACGGTTTAGAAAGGAATGGCTACACCTTC. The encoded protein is CAISESDGLERNGYTF.

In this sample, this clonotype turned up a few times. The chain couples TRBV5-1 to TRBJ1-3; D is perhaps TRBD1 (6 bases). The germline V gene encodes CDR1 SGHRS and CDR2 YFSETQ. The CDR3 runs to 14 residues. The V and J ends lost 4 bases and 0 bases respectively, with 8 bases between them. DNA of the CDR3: TGCGCCAGCAGCAAAGGGGGCTCTGGAAACACCATATATTTT. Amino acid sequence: CASSKGGSGNTIYF.

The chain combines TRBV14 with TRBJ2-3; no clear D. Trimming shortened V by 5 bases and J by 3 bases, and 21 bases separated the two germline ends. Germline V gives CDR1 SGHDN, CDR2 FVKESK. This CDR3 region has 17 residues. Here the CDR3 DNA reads TGTGCCAGCAGCTCCACAGATGACACTATTTGGACAGATACGCAGTATTTT. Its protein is CASSSTDDTIWTDTQYF.